The present T cell receptor (beta chain) was sequenced within a study of early T cells in non-severe SARS-CoV-2 infection. Study-level points and caveats: Matching with VDJdb favored anti-spike CD8 responses (missing private and CD4 specificities).

TCRdb independently ran MiXCR on the 5' RACE reads; one entry per CDR3 protein. Of just over 95,000 distinct CDR3 sequences listed, about 10% were seen once; the top ten hold around 5%. This clonotype was observed many times. Its antigen remains unidentified. Trimming removed 1 base from V and 9 bases from J, with 13 bases in between. Looked up from germline, CDR1 is LGHDT and CDR2 is YNNKEL (reference sequence). The CDR3 consists of 14 residues. This chain joins TRBV3-1 and TRBJ2-1, with D unresolved. The source of this sequence is an adult who was a healthcare worker with PCR-confirmed SARS-CoV-2 infection or an uninfected control (not recorded which). Sequenced material: whole blood. The CDR3 nucleotides read TGTGCCAGCAGCCAAGTATCACTCACGGGTGAGCAGTTCTTC. As protein: CASSQVSLTGEQFF.